Listed here is a single T cell receptor (beta chain). Its target is not known. This sample is drawn from a study of T-cell memory formation after mild COVID-19. Overall study: Each donor largely had its own TCR clusters. Study-wide findings and caveats: Largely, contracting CD4+ clones fell within CM and EM, and contracting CD8+ clones within EMRA.

CDR1 and CDR2 from the germline V gene are SNHLY and FYNNEI. The CDR3 totals 18 residues. V shed 5 bases, J shed 3 bases, and the junction held 8 bases outside the gene matches. Constant-segment-primed 5'RACE gave TCR alpha and TCR beta cDNA libraries with sample barcodes and UMIs. In TCRdb, the 5' RACE reads were re-called with MiXCR into one record per CDR3 protein. Of 350,000 or so distinct CDR3 sequences in the sample, under 25% are singletons; the top ten hold roughly an eighth. The chain employs TRBV2 and TRBJ2-6; TRBD1 aligns across 12 bases. Sequencing was performed on PBMCs or a T cell subset sorted from them (not recorded which). The sequence was collected from an adult woman who had mild COVID-19 (a few samples of this study predate the infection). Cell type and time point are not known. The CDR3 loop reads CASSQPGQGADGANVLTF. The CDR3 DNA is TGTGCCAGCAGTCAACCGGGACAGGGGGCGGATGGGGCCAACGTCCTGACTTTC.